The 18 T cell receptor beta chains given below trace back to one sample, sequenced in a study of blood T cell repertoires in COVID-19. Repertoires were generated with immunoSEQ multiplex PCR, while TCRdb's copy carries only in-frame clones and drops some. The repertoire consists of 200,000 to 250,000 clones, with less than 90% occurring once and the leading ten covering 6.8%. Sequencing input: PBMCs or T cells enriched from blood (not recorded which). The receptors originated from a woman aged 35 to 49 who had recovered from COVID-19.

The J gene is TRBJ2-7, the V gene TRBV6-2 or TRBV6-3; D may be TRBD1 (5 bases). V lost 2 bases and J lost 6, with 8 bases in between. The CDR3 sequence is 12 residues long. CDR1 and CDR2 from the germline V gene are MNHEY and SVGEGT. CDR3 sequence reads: CASSYAGPEQYV. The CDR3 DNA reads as TGTGCCAGCAGTTACGCAGGGCCCGAGCAGTACGTC.

CDR3 in amino acids: CARGRIADNEQFF. The CDR3 region has the DNA TGTGCCCGAGGGAGAATAGCGGACAATGAGCAGTTCTTC. The J gene is TRBJ2-1, the V gene TRBV5-3; tentative D call: TRBD2 (6 bases). TRBV5-3 is marked as an open reading frame, function uncertain. This CDR3 is built from 13 residues. The germline V and J ends were trimmed by 10 bases and 5 bases, with 16 bases remaining between them.

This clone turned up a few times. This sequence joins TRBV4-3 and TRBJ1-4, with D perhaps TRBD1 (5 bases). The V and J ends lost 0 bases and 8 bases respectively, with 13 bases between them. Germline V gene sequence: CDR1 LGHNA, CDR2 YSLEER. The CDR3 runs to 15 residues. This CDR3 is CASSQEYRSWEKLFF. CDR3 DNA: TGCGCCAGCAGCCAAGAATACAGGAGTTGGGAAAAACTGTTTTTT.

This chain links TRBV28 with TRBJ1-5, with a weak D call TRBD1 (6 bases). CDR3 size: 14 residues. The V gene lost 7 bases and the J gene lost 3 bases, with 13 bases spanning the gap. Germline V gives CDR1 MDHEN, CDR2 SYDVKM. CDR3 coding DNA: TGTGCCAGCAATTCCGGACAGCTCAATCAGCCCCAGCATTTT. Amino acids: CASNSGQLNQPQHF. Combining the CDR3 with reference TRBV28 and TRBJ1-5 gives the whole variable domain DVKVTQSSRYLVKRTGEKVFLECVQDMDHENMFWYRQDPGLGLRLIYFSYDVKMKEKGDIPEGYSVSREKKERFSLILESASTNQTSMYLCASNSGQLNQPQHFGDGTRLSIL.

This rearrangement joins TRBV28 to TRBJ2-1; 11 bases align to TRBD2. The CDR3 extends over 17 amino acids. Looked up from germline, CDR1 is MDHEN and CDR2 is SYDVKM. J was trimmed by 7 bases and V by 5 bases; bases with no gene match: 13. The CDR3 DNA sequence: TGTGCCAGCAGTCAGCCCTTAGCGGGAGGGCCGGGGAATGAGCAGTTCTTC. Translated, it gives CASSQPLAGGPGNEQFF.

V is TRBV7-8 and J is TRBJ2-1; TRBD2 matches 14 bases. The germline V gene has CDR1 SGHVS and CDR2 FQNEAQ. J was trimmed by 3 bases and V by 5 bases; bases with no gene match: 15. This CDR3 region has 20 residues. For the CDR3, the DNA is TGTGCCAGCAGCCCCCGGACTAGCGGGAGGAAGGGGGTCTACTACAATGAGCAGTTCTTC. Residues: CASSPRTSGRKGVYYNEQFF.

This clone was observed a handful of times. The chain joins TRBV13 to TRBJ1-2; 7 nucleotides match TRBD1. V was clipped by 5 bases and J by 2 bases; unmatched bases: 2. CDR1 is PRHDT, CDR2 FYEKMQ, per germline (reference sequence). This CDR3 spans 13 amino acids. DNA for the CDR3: TGTGCCAGCAGCATGGGACAGAACTATGGCTACACCTTC. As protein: CASSMGQNYGYTF.

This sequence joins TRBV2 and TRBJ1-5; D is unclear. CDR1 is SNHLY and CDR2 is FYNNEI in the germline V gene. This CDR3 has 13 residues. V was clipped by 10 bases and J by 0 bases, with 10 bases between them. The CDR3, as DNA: TGTGCCACCGGACGGGATAGCAATCAGCCCCAGCATTTT. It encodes CATGRDSNQPQHF.

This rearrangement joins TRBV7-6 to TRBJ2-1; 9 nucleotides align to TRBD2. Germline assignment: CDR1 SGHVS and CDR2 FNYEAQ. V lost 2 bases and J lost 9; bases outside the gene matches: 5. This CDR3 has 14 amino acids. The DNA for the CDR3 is TGTGCCAGCAGCTTATCAGCGGGAGGTAGTGAGCAGTTCTTC. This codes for CASSLSAGGSEQFF. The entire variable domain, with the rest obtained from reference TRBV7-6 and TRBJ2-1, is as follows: GAGVSQSPRYKVTKRGQDVALRCDPISGHVSLYWYRQALGQGPEFLTYFNYEAQQDKSGLPNDRFSAERPEGSISTLTIQRTEQRDSAMYRCASSLSAGGSEQFFGPGTRLTVL.

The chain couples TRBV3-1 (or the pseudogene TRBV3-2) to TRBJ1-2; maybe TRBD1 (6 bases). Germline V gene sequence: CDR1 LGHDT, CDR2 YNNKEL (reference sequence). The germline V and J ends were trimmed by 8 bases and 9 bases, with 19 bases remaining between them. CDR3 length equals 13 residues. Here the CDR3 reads CASRGGAIFSYTF. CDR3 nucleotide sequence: TGTGCCAGCCGAGGGGGGGCGATTTTCAGCTACACCTTC.

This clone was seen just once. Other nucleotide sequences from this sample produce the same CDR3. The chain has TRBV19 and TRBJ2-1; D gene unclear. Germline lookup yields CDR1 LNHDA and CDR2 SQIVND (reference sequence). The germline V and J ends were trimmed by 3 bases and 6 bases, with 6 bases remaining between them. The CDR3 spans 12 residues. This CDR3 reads CASSIRGNEQFF. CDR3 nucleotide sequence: TGTGCCAGTAGTATTCGCGGCAATGAGCAGTTCTTC.

The CDR3 is CASSLVRQGRGSFF. The CDR3 nucleotides read TGTGCCAGCAGCTTGGTTAGACAGGGACGGGGATCTTTCTTT. J is TRBJ1-1 and V is TRBV7-3; 7 nucleotides line up with TRBD1. The CDR3 loop spans 14 amino acids. V lost 3 bases to trimming and J lost 12 bases; unmatched junction nucleotides: 13. CDR1 and CDR2 from the germline V gene are SGHTA and FQGTGA.

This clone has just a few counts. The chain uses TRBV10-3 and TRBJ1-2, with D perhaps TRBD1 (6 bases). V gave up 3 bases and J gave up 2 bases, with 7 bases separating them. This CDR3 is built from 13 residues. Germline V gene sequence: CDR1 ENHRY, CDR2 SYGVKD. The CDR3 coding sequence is TGTGCCATCAGTGAAGGACAGAACTATGGCTACACCTTC. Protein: CAISEGQNYGYTF.

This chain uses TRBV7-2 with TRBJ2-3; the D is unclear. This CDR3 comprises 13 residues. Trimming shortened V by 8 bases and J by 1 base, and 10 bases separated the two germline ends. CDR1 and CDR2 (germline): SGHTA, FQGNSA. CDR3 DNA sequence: TGTGCCAGCGCCGGGTTTGGCACAGATACGCAGTATTTT. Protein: CASAGFGTDTQYF.

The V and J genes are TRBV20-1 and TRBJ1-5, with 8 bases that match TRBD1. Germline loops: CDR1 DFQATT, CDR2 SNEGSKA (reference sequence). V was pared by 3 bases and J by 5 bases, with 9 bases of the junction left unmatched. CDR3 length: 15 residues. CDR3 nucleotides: TGCAGTGCTAGTTTCTCGGGACAGGTGGATCAGCCCCAGCATTTT. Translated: CSASFSGQVDQPQHF.

Written as DNA, the CDR3 is TGTGCCAGCAGCCGCCTGGATTTGGCGGGGAATTCACCCCTCCACTTT. This encodes CASSRLDLAGNSPLHF. The chain uses TRBV3-1 (or the pseudogene TRBV3-2) and TRBJ1-6; D call uncertain. This CDR3 region has 16 residues. Trimming shortened V by 4 bases and J by 7 bases, and 17 bases separated the two germline ends. Germline assignment: CDR1 LGHDT and CDR2 YNNKEL (reference sequence).

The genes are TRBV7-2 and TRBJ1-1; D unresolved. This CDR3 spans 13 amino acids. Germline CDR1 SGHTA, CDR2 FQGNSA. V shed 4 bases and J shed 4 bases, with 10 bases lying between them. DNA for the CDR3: TGTGCCAGCAGCTACTCTCGGGGCACTGAAGCTTTCTTT. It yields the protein CASSYSRGTEAFF. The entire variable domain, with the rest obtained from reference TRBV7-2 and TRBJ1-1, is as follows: GAGVSQSPSNKVTEKGKDVELRCDPISGHTALYWYRQSLGQGLEFLIYFQGNSAPDKSGLPSDRFSAERTGGSVSTLTIQRTQQEDSAVYLCASSYSRGTEAFFGQGTRLTVV.

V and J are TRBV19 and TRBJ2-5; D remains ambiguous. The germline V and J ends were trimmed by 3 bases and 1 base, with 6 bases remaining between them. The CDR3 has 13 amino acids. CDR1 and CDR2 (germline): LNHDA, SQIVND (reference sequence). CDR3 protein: CASSITGQETQYF. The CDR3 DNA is TGTGCCAGTAGTATTACGGGCCAAGAGACCCAGTACTTC.